This TCR beta chain is drawn from a study of blood T cell repertoires in COVID-19. At the level of the study: Sites in the United States, Italy and Spain provided acute and convalescent COVID-19 samples. T cells, B-cell-depleted T cells, or PBMCs supplied cDNA or gDNA.

Methods used by the authors: Counts of nucleated cells, estimated from reference gene primer amplification, were obtained. Data came from immunoSEQ multiplex PCR; TCRdb stores just in-frame clones and leaves some out. The V and J calls and clone size are taken from that table; D and trimming were inferred from the DNA. The profile shows roughly 95,000 clones, about 90% of them singletons. V was pared by 4 bases and J by 6 bases, with 2 bases of the junction left unmatched. Germline V CDR1 and CDR2: LGHDT, YNNKEL (reference sequence). The length of the CDR3 is 13 residues. The rearrangement links TRBV3-1 (or the pseudogene TRBV3-2) to TRBJ1-2; the match to TRBD1 covers 10 bases. The receptor comes from a woman in her fifties or sixties in a cohort sampled during active COVID-19. Sequenced: peripheral blood. The CDR3 reads CASSLGTGDGYTF. In DNA, the CDR3 is TGTGCCAGCAGCCTCGGGACAGGGGATGGCTACACCTTC.